This TCR beta chain was sequenced during a study of T cell repertoires in ileal Crohn's disease. Study context: All patients had surgery for stricturing (around 61%) or penetrating (roughly 39%) disease. Postoperative therapy was given to about half: about a dozen thiopurines, fewer than 20 anti-TNF agents. Overall study findings and caveats: Mucosal expansions were suggested to be mainly CD8 T cells. Compared with non-smokers, active smokers at surgery showed more clonal expansions.

Libraries were prepared by immunoSEQ multiplex PCR; TCRdb keeps only in-frame clonotypes and omits some of them. This table holds 2,000 or so clones, roughly 80% found once. On this clone itself: The antigen remains undetermined.

The sequencing input was ileal tissue. The source is an adult with Crohn's disease.

The CDR3 DNA follows: TGTGCCAGTAGTTCCGGGTACAACACTGAAGCTTTCTTT. Protein product: CASSSGYNTEAFF. The rearrangement joins TRBV19 to TRBJ1-1, with D uncertain. V was cut by 5 bases and J by 2 bases, with 9 bases left in between. The CDR3 extends over 13 amino acids. Germline CDR1 is LNHDA and CDR2 is SQIVND (reference sequence).